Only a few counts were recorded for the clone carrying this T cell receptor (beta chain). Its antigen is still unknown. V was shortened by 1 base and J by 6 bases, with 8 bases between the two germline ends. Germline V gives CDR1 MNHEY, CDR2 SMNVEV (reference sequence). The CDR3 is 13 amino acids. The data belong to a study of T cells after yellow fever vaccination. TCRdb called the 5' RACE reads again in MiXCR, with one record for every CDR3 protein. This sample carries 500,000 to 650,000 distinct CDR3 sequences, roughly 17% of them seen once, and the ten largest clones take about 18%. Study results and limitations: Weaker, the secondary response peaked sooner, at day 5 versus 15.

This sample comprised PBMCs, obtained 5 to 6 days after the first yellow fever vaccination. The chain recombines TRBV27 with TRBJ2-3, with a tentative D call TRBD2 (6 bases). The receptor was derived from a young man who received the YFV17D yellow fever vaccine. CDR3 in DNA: TGTGCCAGCAGTTTATTTGGAGGGGATACGCAGTATTTT. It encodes CASSLFGGDTQYF.